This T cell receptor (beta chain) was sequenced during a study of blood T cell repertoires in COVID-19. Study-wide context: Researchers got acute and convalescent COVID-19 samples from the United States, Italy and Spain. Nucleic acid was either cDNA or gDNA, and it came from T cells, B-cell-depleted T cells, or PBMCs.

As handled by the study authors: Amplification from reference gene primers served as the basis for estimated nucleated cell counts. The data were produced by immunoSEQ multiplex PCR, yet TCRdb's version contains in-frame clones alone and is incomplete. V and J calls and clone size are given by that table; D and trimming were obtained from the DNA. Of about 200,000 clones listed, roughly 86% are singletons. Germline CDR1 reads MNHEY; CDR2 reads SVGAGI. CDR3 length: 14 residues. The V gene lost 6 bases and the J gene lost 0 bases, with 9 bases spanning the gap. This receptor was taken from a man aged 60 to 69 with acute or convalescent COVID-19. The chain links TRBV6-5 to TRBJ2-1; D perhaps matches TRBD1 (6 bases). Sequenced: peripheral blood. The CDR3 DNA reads TGTGCCAGCAGCCCAGGGGTCTCCTACAATGAGCAGTTCTTC. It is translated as CASSPGVSYNEQFF.